This TCR beta chain comes out of a study of cytomegalovirus exposure and HLA in healthy donors. Study results and limitations: It has been reported that TCR beta sequences accurately predicted the HLA-A and HLA-B alleles of most subjects. In an earlier analysis, about 87% or about 30%: the productive usage of most TCR beta V segments.

This clone has only a few counts. The antigen is undetermined. The trim removed 5 bases at V and 8 bases at J, leaving 7 bases unmatched. CDR1 and CDR2 from the germline V gene are SGHNT and YENEEA. The CDR3 consists of 15 residues. The PCR ran on 60 Vbeta and 13 Jbeta primers. Measured with immunoSEQ multiplex PCR; TCRdb has only the in-frame clones, and not every one. The data hold more than 85,000 clones, with approximately 12% observed a single time. The TCR comes from a man aged 35 to 55 in good health and CMV-seropositive. The chain combines TRBV11-3 with TRBJ2-1; 12 bases match TRBD2. The sample was PBMCs. CDR3: CASSPGLAGSYEQFF. CDR3 in DNA: TGTGCCAGCAGCCCTGGACTAGCGGGAAGTTATGAGCAGTTCTTC.